The 22 T cell receptor beta chains reported below all come from one sample, sequenced in a study of blood T cells in healthy people across ages. Alongside a J-beta primer mix, a sample-barcoded 5' primer served in a second PCR lasting roughly 6 to 11 cycles. TCRdb fed the 5' RACE reads into MiXCR, producing one record per CDR3 protein. Among about 320,000 distinct CDR3 sequences, 27% were seen once, and the ten largest hold 29%. What was sequenced was blood. The receptors here all came from a woman in her sixties or seventies in good health.

Ten or more counts support this clonotype. The gene calls are TRBV3-1 and TRBJ2-5; D call uncertain. The CDR3 is made up of 11 amino acids. Trimming removed 0 bases from V and 4 bases from J, with 0 bases in between. From germline, CDR1 is LGHDT and CDR2 YNNKEL (reference sequence). CDR3: CASSQEETQYF. The CDR3 region has the DNA TGTGCCAGCAGCCAAGAAGAGACCCAGTACTTC.

The chain uses TRBV7-9 and TRBJ1-2; D gene unclear. Germline V gene lookup returns CDR1 SEHNR and CDR2 FQNEAQ (reference sequence). The CDR3 sequence is 10 residues long. Trimming stripped 0 bases from V and 11 bases from J, with 4 bases between. The CDR3 nucleotides are TGTGCCAGCAGCTTAGCGGGGTACACCTTC. Translated: CASSLAGYTF. The entire variable domain, with the rest obtained from reference TRBV7-9 and TRBJ1-2, is as follows: DTGVSQNPRHKITKRGQNVTFRCDPISEHNRLYWYRQTLGQGPEFLTYFQNEAQLEKSRLLSDRFSAERPKGSFSTLEIQRTEQGDSAMYLCASSLAGYTFGSGTRLTVV.

The V call is TRBV20-1, the J call TRBJ2-7; TRBD2 matches at 11 bases. This CDR3 is 14 amino acids long. V lost 6 bases to trimming and J lost 3 bases; unmatched junction nucleotides: 7. The germline V gene encodes CDR1 DFQATT and CDR2 SNEGSKA (reference sequence). As DNA, the CDR3 is TGCAGTGCCATCGGGACTAGCGGTAACTACGAGCAGTACTTC. Protein sequence: CSAIGTSGNYEQYF.

In DNA, the CDR3 is TGCGCCAGCAGCCAAGAGGGAGGACTAGCGGGAGTCGAGCAGTTCTTC. It specifies CASSQEGGLAGVEQFF. The chain employs TRBV4-1 and TRBJ2-1; the match to TRBD2 covers 13 bases. CDR3 length: 16 amino acids. The trim removed 0 bases at V and 10 bases at J, leaving 6 bases unmatched. CDR1 and CDR2 (germline): MGHRA, YSYEKL.

The sample holds a few counts of this clonotype. The CDR3 loop is CASRPTAALHNEQFF. The CDR3 region has the DNA TGCGCCAGCAGACCGACAGCGGCCCTTCACAATGAGCAGTTCTTC. The chain employs TRBV5-1 and TRBJ2-1; D possibly matches TRBD1 or TRBD2 (5 bases each). Trimming removed 5 bases at V and 5 bases at J, with 17 bases between. The germline CDR1 and CDR2 sequences are SGHRS and YFSETQ. The CDR3 length is 15 residues.

V and J are TRBV2 and TRBJ2-5, with TRBD2 matching over 8 bases. CDR1 and CDR2 (germline): SNHLY, FYNNEI. The ends lost 4 bases at V and 5 bases at J; junction bases unmatched: 9. This CDR3 contains 15 residues. CDR3 DNA: TGTGCCAGCAGTGGGACCCGGGGGGGCTTGGAGACCCAGTACTTC. This gives the protein CASSGTRGGLETQYF.

This clonotype has a handful of counts. The rearrangement uses TRBV3-1 and TRBJ1-1; D not certain. The V end was cut by 4 bases, the J end by 0 bases, with 9 bases between. Looked up from germline, CDR1 is LGHDT and CDR2 is YNNKEL (reference sequence). The CDR3 is 14 amino acids. CDR3 in DNA: TGTGCCAGCAGCCTTAAAGTGATGAACACTGAAGCTTTCTTT. This sequence encodes CASSLKVMNTEAFF.

This clonotype was observed a handful of times. This rearrangement joins TRBV6-5 to TRBJ1-6; maybe TRBD1 (5 bases). Germline values: CDR1 MNHEY, CDR2 SVGAGI. V lost 6 bases, J lost 7 bases, and 16 bases lay in between. CDR3 length: 15 amino acids. CDR3 region: CASRGQGGINSPLHF. The DNA of the CDR3 is TGTGCCAGCAGGGGCCAGGGTGGCATAAATTCACCCCTCCACTTT.

This clonotype has more than one count but fewer than ten. CDR3 DNA: TGTGCCAGCACCTGGGACCGCGGAAACACCATATATTTT. Translation: CASTWDRGNTIYF. The chain combines TRBV12-3 or TRBV12-4 with TRBJ1-3, with D possibly being TRBD1 (5 bases). The V end was cut by 7 bases, the J end by 4 bases, with 11 bases between. This CDR3 has 13 residues.

This clonotype was picked up a small number of times. The rearrangement joins TRBV6-2 or TRBV6-3 to TRBJ1-1; D gene unclear. This CDR3 spans 12 amino acids. Germline loops: CDR1 MNHEY, CDR2 SVGEGT. Trimming took 0 bases from V and 7 from J, leaving 6 bases between them. The CDR3 reads CASSYSIGEAFF. In DNA, the CDR3 is TGTGCCAGCAGTTACTCGATTGGTGAAGCTTTCTTT.

There are a few counts of this clonotype. V gene TRBV7-2 combines with J gene TRBJ2-7; no clear D. Germline lookup yields CDR1 SGHTA and CDR2 FQGNSA. Trimming took 5 bases from V and 0 from J, leaving 17 bases between them. There are 16 residues in the CDR3. CDR3 sequence reads: CASSPQVGLSSYEQYF. CDR3 sequence (DNA): TGTGCCAGCAGCCCTCAAGTGGGCCTTAGCTCCTACGAGCAGTACTTC.

This clonotype was observed a handful of times. CDR3 DNA: TGTGCCAGCAGTATCCCGAGGACAGGGATCGGGCGGCCCCAGCATTTT. Its translation is CASSIPRTGIGRPQHF. The chain uses TRBV28 and TRBJ1-5; 8 bases fit TRBD1. Germline V gives CDR1 MDHEN, CDR2 SYDVKM. The CDR3 extends over 16 amino acids. Trimming took 5 bases from V and 9 from J; bases not matched to a gene: 15.

The V call is TRBV28, the J call TRBJ2-1; 10 bases are a match to TRBD2. Germline V gene lookup returns CDR1 MDHEN and CDR2 SYDVKM. The CDR3 runs 19 residues. The V gene end was trimmed by 3 bases and the J gene end by 10 bases; junction bases not matched to a gene: 21. The CDR3 DNA is TGTGCCAGCAGTTTTGACCCGTCCCCGGGACTAGCGCCTCTCTTCGAGCAGTTCTTC. It encodes CASSFDPSPGLAPLFEQFF.

This clonotype was seen once. The chain recombines TRBV7-9 with TRBJ1-4; 7 positions agree with TRBD1. Trimming took 4 bases from V and 3 from J; bases not matched to a gene: 5. The CDR3 totals 15 residues. Germline V gene data show CDR1 as SEHNR and CDR2 as FQNEAQ (reference sequence). Here the CDR3 DNA reads TGTGCCAGCAGCTATAGGGGGCGAGCTAATGAAAAACTGTTTTTT. As protein: CASSYRGRANEKLFF.

The rearrangement links TRBV3-1 to TRBJ2-6; D is perhaps TRBD1 (6 bases). Germline-derived CDR1 and CDR2 are LGHDT and YNNKEL (reference sequence). Trimming pared 3 bases from V and 7 bases from J, leaving 16 bases between. The CDR3 totals 16 residues. The CDR3 region is CASSQNYRVGANVLTF. The CDR3 region has the DNA TGTGCCAGCAGCCAGAACTACAGGGTCGGTGCCAACGTCCTGACTTTC.

The table lists this clonotype with a few counts. J is TRBJ1-6 and V is TRBV5-1; TRBD1 might be the D (6 bases). From germline, CDR1 is SGHRS and CDR2 YFSETQ. With 2 bases removed from V and 8 bases from J, the gap between germline ends came to 11 bases. This CDR3 spans 14 amino acids. The CDR3 loop reads CASSFKGGDSPLHF. The CDR3 DNA is TGCGCCAGCAGCTTCAAGGGGGGGGATTCACCCCTCCACTTT.

The chain couples TRBV20-1 to TRBJ2-3; the match to TRBD2 covers 8 bases. This CDR3 has 11 residues. Losses at the gene ends were 5 bases for V and 10 bases for J; bases not matched to a gene: 5. In germline, CDR1 is DFQATT, CDR2 SNEGSKA (reference sequence). The CDR3 nucleotides read TGCAGTGCTCCAGGGCGGGGGGCGCAGTATTTT. It translates to CSAPGRGAQYF.

The chain recombines TRBV7-9 with TRBJ1-2; 7 bases map to TRBD1. Per the germline V gene, CDR1 is SEHNR and CDR2 is FQNEAQ (reference sequence). V trimming: 4 bases; J trimming: 3 bases; junction bases outside the gene matches: 8. This CDR3 spans 15 amino acids. For the CDR3, the DNA is TGTGCCAGCAGCTCGACAGGGCAACCCTACTATGGCTACACCTTC. It translates to CASSSTGQPYYGYTF.

This clonotype was recorded a few times. The V and J genes are TRBV2 and TRBJ2-5; 7 bases align to TRBD2. The J call may be mistaken, given a closer DNA end match to TRBJ2-1. Germline V gene data show CDR1 as SNHLY and CDR2 as FYNNEI. The CDR3 has 13 residues. This CDR3 reads CASSPISGTEQFF. As DNA, the CDR3 is TGTGCCAGCAGTCCAATAAGCGGGACTGAGCAGTTCTTC.

Worth noting for this clonotype: One end of the junction is discordant with germline, which a read error may explain. This chain connects TRBV7-8 to TRBJ2-7, with TRBD1 matching over 7 bases. This CDR3 region has 15 residues. Germline CDR1 SGHVS, CDR2 FQNEAQ. As DNA, the CDR3 is TGTGCCAGCAGCCGGGGACAGATGGTCTCCTACGAGCGGTACTTC. Translating gives CASSRGQMVSYERYF.

The chain employs TRBV11-1 and TRBJ2-1; 7 bases are shared with TRBD2. This CDR3 region has 14 residues. J was trimmed by 2 bases and V by 6 bases; bases with no gene match: 4. Germline V CDR1 and CDR2: SGHAT, FQDESV (reference sequence). The CDR3 DNA is TGTGCCAGCAGGAGCGGGGCTGCCTACAATGAGCAGTTCTTC. Translating it yields CASRSGAAYNEQFF.

With regard to this clonotype: A much larger clone sits a single nucleotide away, making a read error possible. The V call is TRBV2, the J call TRBJ2-3; 8 bases map to TRBD1. J was trimmed by 5 bases and V by 4 bases; bases with no gene match: 2. Germline lookup yields CDR1 SNHLY and CDR2 FYNNEI. There are 13 residues in the CDR3. The CDR3 DNA sequence: TGTGCCAGCAGTGGACAGGGGAAAGATACGCAGTATTTT. The encoded protein is CASSGQGKDTQYF.